Here is one TCR beta chain with its context. These data are taken from a study of CD8 T cells in Susac syndrome. Study summary: Roughly 6 sequenced Susac syndrome patients had clinically active disease, while fewer than 10 were in remission.

Germline V CDR1 and CDR2: SQVTM, ANQGSEA. This CDR3 spans 12 amino acids. J was trimmed by 10 bases and V by 6 bases; bases with no gene match: 9. Random hexamers were used to reverse transcribe the RNA input (about 0.5 to 1 ug). A multiplex approach, immunoSEQ multiplex PCR, amplified TCR beta CDR3 across 54 Vbeta and 13 Jbeta. TCRdb fed the immunoSEQ multiplex PCR reads into MiXCR, producing one record per CDR3 protein. Among fewer than 200,000 distinct CDR3 sequences, approximately 94% were seen once, and the ten largest hold approximately 0.11%. The specimen sequenced was CD4+ T cells from PBMCs. The origin of this receptor is a human donor with Susac syndrome. V usage is TRBV29-1 and J usage is TRBJ1-1; 9 positions match TRBD1. For the CDR3, the DNA is TGCAGCGTCACGATACAGGGGGCCGGAGCTTTCTTT. Its protein product is CSVTIQGAGAFF.